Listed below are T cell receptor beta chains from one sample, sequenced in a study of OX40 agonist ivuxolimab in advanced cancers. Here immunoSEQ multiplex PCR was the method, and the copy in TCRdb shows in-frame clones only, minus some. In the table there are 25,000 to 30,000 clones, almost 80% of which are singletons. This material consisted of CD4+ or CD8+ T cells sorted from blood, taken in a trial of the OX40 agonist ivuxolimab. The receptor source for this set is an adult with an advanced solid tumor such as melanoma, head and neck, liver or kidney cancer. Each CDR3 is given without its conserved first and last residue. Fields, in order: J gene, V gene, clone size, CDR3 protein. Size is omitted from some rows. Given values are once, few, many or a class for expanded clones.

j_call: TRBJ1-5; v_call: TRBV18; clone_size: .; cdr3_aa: ASSPPGQGVRNQPQH
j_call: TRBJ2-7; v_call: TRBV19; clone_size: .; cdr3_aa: ASSIGAGLAGSSYEQY
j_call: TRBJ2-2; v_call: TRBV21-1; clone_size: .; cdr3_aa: ASSSWDSLNPYTGELF
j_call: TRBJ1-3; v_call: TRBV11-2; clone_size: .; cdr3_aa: ASSLEGTQGNTIY
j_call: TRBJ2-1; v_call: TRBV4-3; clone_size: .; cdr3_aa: ASSQDSVYEQF
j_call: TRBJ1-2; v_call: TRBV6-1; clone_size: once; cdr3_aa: ASKDRVINGYT
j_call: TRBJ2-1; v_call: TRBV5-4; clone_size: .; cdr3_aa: ASRAGTSNEQF
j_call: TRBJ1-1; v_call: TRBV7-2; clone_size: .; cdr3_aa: ASRPTGWDTEAF
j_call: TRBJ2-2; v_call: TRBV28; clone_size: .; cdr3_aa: ASSSGGTYTGELF
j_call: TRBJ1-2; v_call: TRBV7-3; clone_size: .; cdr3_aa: ASTQNIGYT
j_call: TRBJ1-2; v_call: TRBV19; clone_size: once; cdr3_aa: ASTALLGSAYGYT
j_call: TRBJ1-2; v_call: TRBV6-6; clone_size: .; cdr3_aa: ASSYLDPPGYT
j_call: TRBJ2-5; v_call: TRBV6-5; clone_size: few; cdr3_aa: ASRGQGAGYGTQY
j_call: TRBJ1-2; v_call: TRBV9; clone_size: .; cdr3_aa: ASTIGNGFNYGYT
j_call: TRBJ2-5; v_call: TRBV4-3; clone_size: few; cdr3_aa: ASSQDGEGIQETQY
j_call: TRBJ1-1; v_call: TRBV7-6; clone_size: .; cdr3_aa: ASSLGGQGNTEAF
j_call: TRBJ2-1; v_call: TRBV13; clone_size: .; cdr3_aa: ASSPGTGRDEQF
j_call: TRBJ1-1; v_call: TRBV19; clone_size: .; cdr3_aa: ASSIGVWAEAF
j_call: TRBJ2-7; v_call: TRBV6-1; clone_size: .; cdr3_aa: ASSYNYGYEQY
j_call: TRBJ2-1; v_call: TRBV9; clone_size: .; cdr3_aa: ASSPGGTLDNEQF
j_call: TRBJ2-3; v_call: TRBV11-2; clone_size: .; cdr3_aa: ASSSRGSGGGLTDTQY
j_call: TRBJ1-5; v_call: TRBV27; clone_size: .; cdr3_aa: ASSSQSNQPQH
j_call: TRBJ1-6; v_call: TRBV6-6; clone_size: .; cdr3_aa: ASSPPGTASPLH
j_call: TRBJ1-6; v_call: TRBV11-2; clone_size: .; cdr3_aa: ASLGDGNSPLH
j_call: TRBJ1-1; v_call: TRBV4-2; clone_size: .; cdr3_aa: ASSQSFGRRGAESVNTEAF
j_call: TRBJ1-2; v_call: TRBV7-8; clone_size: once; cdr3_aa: ASSLADYGYT
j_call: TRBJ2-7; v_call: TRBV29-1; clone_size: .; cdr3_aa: SVEDLEQGVYEQY
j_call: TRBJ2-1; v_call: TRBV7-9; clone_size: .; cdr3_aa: ASSFVSGGKDEQF
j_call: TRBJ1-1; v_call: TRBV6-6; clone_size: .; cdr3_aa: ASSYTPTSKGTEAF
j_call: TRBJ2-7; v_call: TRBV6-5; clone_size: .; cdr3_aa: ASSSTYSYEQY
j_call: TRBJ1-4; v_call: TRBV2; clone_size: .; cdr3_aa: ATKGTGGFAEKLF
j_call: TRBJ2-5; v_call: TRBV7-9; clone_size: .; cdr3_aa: ASSTNLAGEKETQY
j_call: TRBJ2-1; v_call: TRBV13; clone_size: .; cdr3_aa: ASSLFTEGVYFEQF
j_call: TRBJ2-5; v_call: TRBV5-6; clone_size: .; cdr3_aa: ASSLGFETQY
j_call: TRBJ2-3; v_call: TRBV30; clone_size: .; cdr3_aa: AWTSGESTDTQY
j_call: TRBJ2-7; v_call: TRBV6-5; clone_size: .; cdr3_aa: ASSVLGNEQY
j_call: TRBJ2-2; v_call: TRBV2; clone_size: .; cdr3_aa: ASSDGRDTNTGELF
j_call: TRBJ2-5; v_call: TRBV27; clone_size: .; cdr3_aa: ASSFGAHYRETQY
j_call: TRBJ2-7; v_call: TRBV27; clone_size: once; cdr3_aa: ASSYGGQGANEQY
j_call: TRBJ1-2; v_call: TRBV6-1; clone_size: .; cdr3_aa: ASSQPEGRGYGYT
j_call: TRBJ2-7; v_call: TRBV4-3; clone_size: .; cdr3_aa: ASSASTGTYEQY
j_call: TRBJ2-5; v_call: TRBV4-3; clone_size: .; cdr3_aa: ASSQDGPGGPETQY
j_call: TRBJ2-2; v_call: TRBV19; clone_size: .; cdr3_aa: ASSYGDTGELF
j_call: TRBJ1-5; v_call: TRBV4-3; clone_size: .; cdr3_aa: ASSQARDWNQPQH
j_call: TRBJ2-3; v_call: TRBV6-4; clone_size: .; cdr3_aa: ASSASGGADTQY
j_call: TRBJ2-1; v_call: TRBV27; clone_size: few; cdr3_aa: ASSILAGGTEQF
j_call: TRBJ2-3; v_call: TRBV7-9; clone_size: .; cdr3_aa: ASSPSRQGLFADTQY
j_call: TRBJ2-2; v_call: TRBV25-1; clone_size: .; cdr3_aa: ASSELVGSTGELF
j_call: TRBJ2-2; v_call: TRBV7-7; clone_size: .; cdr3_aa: ASSLGGIAGELF
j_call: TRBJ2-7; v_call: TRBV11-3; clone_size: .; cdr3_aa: ASSLDVTGVIYEQY
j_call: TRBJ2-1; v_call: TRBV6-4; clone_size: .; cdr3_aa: ASSETEYNEQF
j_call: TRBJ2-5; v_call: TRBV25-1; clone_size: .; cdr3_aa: ASSEYRGGETQY
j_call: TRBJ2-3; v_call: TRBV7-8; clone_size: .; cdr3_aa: ASSLGLAGVASTDTQY
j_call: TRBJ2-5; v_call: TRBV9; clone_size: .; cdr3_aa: ASSAFTGGPAETQY
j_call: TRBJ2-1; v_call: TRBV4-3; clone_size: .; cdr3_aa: ASSQAYGAGGEQF
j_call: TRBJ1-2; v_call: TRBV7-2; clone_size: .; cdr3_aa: ASSLGTGGNYGYT
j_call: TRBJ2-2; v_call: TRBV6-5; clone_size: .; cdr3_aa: ASSAFSNTGELF
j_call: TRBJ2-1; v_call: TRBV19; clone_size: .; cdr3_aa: ASSDSGISYNEQF